One sample yielded the 5 T cell receptor beta chains listed below, sequenced in a study of radiotherapy plus CTLA-4 blockade in lung cancer. Clones were read by immunoSEQ multiplex PCR, and TCRdb kept only the in-frame ones, dropping some. Of roughly 120,000 clones in the sample, about 77% were seen once. Sequences were derived from peripheral blood, sampled from a patient treated with radiotherapy plus ipilimumab. Receptors were obtained from a human donor with non-small cell lung cancer who had a partial response to radiotherapy plus ipilimumab.

This clone was picked up one time. The gene calls are TRBV6-5 and TRBJ2-1; D possibly corresponds to TRBD1 (7 bases). There are 13 residues in the CDR3. The germline V and J ends were trimmed by 5 bases and 7 bases, with 12 bases remaining between them. From germline, CDR1 is MNHEY and CDR2 SVGAGI. CDR3 region: CASSGGTVNEQFF. CDR3 DNA sequence: TGTGCCAGCAGTGGCGGGACAGTTAATGAGCAGTTCTTC.

The J gene is TRBJ2-1, the V gene TRBV7-2; D might be TRBD2 (5 bases). The CDR3 totals 14 residues. In germline, CDR1 is SGHTA, CDR2 FQGNSA. The ends were cut back, 6 bases at V and 2 bases at J, with 11 bases in the middle. This CDR3 is CASSSPGAYNEQFF. For the CDR3, the DNA is TGTGCCAGCAGTTCTCCCGGGGCCTACAATGAGCAGTTCTTC.

This clone occurred a few times. V is TRBV6-1 and J is TRBJ1-1; D is unresolved. The germline V and J ends were trimmed by 6 bases and 4 bases, with 6 bases remaining between them. This CDR3 region has 11 residues. Looked up from germline, CDR1 is MNHNS and CDR2 is SASEGT. This CDR3 is CASSRVTEAFF. The DNA for the CDR3 is TGTGCCAGCAGCCGGGTCACTGAAGCTTTCTTT.

V and J are TRBV7-6 and TRBJ1-4, with D possibly matching TRBD1 (5 bases). Germline V gene lookup returns CDR1 SGHVS and CDR2 FNYEAQ. Trimming pared 0 bases from V and 7 bases from J, leaving 12 bases between. The length of the CDR3 is 15 residues. CDR3 residues: CASSLAEGLAEKLFF. The CDR3, as DNA: TGTGCCAGCAGCTTAGCGGAGGGGCTGGCTGAAAAACTGTTTTTT.

Comments on this clone: Other nucleotide sequences from this sample produce the same CDR3. The chain joins TRBV5-1 to TRBJ1-1; D gene unclear. CDR1 and CDR2 (germline): SGHRS, YFSETQ. CDR3 size: 15 residues. With 1 base removed from V and 3 bases from J, the gap between germline ends came to 13 bases. The chain's CDR3 is CASSLSAGLDTEAFF. The CDR3 DNA reads as TGCGCCAGCAGCTTGTCCGCAGGCCTGGACACTGAAGCTTTCTTT.